This T cell receptor beta chain came from a study of CD8 T cells in Susac syndrome. Study conclusions and caveats: Individuals included in the TCR sequencing and HLA analysis were acknowledged by the study to be relatively few in number.

Note on this clonotype: No antigen is known for it.

With random hexamers, 0.5 to 1 ug RNA was reverse transcribed. Across 54 Vbeta and 13 Jbeta, TCR beta CDR3 was amplified with immunoSEQ multiplex PCR. TCRdb re-derived calls from the immunoSEQ multiplex PCR reads in MiXCR, one entry per CDR3 protein. The table has tens of thousands of distinct CDR3 sequences, about 92% seen once. With 6 bases clipped from V and 1 base from J, the junction kept 2 bases outside the gene matches. CDR3 length: 14 residues. The germline gives CDR1 SNHLY, CDR2 FYNNEI. The receptor's source is a human donor with Susac syndrome. The chain joins TRBV2 to TRBJ2-5; 10 bases map to TRBD1. Sequenced input: CD4+ T cells from PBMCs. The CDR3 DNA follows: TGTGCCAGCAGGGGACAGGGGTTCCAAGAGACCCAGTACTTC. It is translated as CASRGQGFQETQYF.